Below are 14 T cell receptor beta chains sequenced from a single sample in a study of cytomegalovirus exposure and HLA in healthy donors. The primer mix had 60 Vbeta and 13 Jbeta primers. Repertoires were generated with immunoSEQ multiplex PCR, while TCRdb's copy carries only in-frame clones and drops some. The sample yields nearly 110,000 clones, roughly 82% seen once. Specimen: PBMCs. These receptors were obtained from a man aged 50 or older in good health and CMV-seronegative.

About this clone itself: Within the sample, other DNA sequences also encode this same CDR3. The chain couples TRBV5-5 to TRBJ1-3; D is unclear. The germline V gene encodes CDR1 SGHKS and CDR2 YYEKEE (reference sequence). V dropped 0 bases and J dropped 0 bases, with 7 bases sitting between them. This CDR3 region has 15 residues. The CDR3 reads CASSLGLTSGNTIYF. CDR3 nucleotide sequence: TGTGCCAGCAGCTTGGGACTTACCTCTGGAAACACCATATATTTT.

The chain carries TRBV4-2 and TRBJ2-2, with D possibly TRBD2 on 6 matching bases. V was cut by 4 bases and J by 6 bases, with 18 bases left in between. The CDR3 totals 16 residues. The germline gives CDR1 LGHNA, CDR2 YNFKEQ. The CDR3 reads CASSLGVGGVAGELFF. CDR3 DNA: TGTGCCAGCAGCCTGGGGGTGGGCGGGGTGGCCGGGGAGCTGTTTTTT.

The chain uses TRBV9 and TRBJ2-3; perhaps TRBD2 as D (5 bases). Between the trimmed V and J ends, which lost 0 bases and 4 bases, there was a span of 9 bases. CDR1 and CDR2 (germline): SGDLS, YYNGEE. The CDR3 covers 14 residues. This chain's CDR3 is CASSVVQDSDTQYF. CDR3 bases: TGTGCCAGCAGCGTAGTCCAGGACTCAGATACGCAGTATTTT. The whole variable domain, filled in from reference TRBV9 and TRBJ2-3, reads DSGVTQTPKHLITATGQRVTLRCSPRSGDLSVYWYQQSLDQGLQFLIQYYNGEERAKGNILERFSAQQFPDLHSELNLSSLELGDSALYFCASSVVQDSDTQYFGPGTRLTVL.

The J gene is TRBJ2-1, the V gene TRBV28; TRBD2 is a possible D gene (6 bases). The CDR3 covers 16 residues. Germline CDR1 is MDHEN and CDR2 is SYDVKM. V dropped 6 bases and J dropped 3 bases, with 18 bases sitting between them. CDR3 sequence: CASRGAGNAYYNEQFF. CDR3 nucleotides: TGTGCCAGCAGGGGCGCGGGGAACGCTTACTACAATGAGCAGTTCTTC.

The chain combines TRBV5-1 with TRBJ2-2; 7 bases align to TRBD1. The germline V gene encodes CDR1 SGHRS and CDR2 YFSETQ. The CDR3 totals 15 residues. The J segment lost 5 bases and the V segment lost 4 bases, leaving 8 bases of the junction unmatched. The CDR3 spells CASSQENRGTGELFF. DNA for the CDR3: TGCGCCAGCAGCCAGGAGAACAGGGGTACCGGGGAGCTGTTTTTT.

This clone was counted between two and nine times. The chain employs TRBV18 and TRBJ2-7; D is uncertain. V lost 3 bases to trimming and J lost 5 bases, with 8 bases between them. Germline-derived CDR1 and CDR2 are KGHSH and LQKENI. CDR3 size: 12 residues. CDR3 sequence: CASSPGSHEQYV. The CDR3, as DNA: TGTGCCAGCTCACCGGGCTCTCACGAGCAGTACGTC.

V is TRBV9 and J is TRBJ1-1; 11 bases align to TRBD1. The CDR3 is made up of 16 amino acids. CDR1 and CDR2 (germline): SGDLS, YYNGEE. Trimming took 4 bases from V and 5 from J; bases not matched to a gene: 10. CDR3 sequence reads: CASSPGQGAVGTEAFF. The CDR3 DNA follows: TGTGCCAGCAGCCCAGGACAGGGGGCGGTCGGTACTGAAGCTTTCTTT. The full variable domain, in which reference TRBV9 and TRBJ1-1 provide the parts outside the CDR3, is DSGVTQTPKHLITATGQRVTLRCSPRSGDLSVYWYQQSLDQGLQFLIQYYNGEERAKGNILERFSAQQFPDLHSELNLSSLELGDSALYFCASSPGQGAVGTEAFFGQGTRLTVV.

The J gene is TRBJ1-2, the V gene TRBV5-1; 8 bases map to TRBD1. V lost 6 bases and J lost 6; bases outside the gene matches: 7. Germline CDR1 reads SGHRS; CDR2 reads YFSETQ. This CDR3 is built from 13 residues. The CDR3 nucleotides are TGCGCCAGCACACCCGGACAGGGCGATGGCTACACCTTC. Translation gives CASTPGQGDGYTF.

CDR3 DNA sequence: TGTGCCAGCAGCTCGTACAGGGTCGGCAATCAGCCCCAGCATTTT. Its translation is CASSSYRVGNQPQHF. The chain links TRBV7-8 to TRBJ1-5; D perhaps matches TRBD1 (6 bases). The CDR3 extends over 15 amino acids. V was pared by 4 bases and J by 2 bases, with 12 bases between. Germline values: CDR1 SGHVS, CDR2 FQNEAQ.

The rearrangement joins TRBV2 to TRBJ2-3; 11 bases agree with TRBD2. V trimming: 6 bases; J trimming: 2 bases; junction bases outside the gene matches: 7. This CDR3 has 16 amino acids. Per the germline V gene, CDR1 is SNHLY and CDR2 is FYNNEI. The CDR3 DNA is TGTGCCAGCAGATACCGACTAGCGGGGACCACAGATACGCAGTATTTT. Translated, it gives CASRYRLAGTTDTQYF. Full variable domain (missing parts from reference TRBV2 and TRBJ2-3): EPEVTQTPSHQVTQMGQEVILRCVPISNHLYFYWYRQILGQKVEFLVSFYNNEISEKSEIFDDQFSVERPDGSNFTLKIRSTKLEDSAMYFCASRYRLAGTTDTQYFGPGTRLTVL.

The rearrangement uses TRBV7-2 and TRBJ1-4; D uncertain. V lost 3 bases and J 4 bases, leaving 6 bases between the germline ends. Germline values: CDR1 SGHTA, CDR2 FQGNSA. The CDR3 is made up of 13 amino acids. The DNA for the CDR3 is TGTGCCAGCAGCTTGAGCCTTAATGAAAAACTGTTTTTT. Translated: CASSLSLNEKLFF.

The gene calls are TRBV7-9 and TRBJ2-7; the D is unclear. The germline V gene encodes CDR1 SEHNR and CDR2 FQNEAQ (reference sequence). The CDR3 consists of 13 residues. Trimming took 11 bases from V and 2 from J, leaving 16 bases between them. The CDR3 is CASAAGFTYEQYV. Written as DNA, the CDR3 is TGTGCCTCCGCGGCCGGTTTTACCTACGAGCAGTACGTC.

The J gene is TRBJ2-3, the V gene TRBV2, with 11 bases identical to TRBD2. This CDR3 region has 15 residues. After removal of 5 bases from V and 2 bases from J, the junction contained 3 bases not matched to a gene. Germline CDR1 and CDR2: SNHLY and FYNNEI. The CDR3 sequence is CASSLSGGVTDTQYF. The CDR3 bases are TGTGCCAGCAGTCTTAGCGGGGGGGTCACAGATACGCAGTATTTT. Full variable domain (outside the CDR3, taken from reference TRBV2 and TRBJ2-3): EPEVTQTPSHQVTQMGQEVILRCVPISNHLYFYWYRQILGQKVEFLVSFYNNEISEKSEIFDDQFSVERPDGSNFTLKIRSTKLEDSAMYFCASSLSGGVTDTQYFGPGTRLTVL.

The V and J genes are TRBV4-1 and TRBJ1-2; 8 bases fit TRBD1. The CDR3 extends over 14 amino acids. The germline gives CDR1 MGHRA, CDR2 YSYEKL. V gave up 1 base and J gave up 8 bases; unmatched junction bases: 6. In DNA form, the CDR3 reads TGCGCCAGCAGCCAAGCAGGGGGCTCAAGAGGCTACACCTTC. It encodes CASSQAGGSRGYTF.